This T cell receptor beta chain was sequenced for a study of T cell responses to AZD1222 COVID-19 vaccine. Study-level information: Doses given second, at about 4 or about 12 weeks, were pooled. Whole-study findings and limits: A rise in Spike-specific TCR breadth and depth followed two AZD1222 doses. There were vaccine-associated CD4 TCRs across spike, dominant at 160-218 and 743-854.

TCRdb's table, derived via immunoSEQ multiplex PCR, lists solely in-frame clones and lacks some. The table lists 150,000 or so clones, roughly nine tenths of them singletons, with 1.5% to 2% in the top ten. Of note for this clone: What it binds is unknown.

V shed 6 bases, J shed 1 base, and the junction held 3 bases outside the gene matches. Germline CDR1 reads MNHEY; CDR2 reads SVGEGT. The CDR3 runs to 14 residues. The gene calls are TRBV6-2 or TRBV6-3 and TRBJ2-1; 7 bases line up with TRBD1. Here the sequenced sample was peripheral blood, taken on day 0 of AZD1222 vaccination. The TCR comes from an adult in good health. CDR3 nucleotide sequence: TGTGCCAGCAGCCTGGACAGGTCCTACAATGAGCAGTTCTTC. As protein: CASSLDRSYNEQFF.